The 18 T cell receptor beta chains listed next were all sequenced from one sample in a study of T cell responses to AZD1222 COVID-19 vaccine. Sequencing was performed with immunoSEQ multiplex PCR; in TCRdb, only in-frame clones are kept and a portion is missing. Counted here are 100,000 or so clones, about 88% occurring once; the ten biggest clones make up roughly 14%. Sequences were derived from peripheral blood, sampled on day 0 of AZD1222 vaccination. These receptor sequences come from an adult in good health.

J is TRBJ2-7 and V is TRBV6-5, with 9 positions matching TRBD2. From germline, CDR1 is MNHEY and CDR2 SVGAGI. This CDR3 has 12 residues. V was pared by 7 bases and J by 4 bases, with 2 bases of the junction left unmatched. The CDR3 loop reads CASTAGGYEQYF. The CDR3 DNA follows: TGTGCCAGCACGGCGGGGGGGTACGAGCAGTACTTC.

The chain is built from TRBV5-6 and TRBJ1-5; tentative D call: TRBD1 (5 bases). The germline gives CDR1 SGHDT, CDR2 YYEEEE. The CDR3 spans 14 residues. The V and J ends lost 1 base and 5 bases respectively, with 10 bases between them. The CDR3 DNA sequence: TGTGCCAGCAGCTTGTGGCAGGGCCATCAGCCCCAGCATTTT. This codes for CASSLWQGHQPQHF.

The chain uses TRBV5-1 and TRBJ1-2; tentative D call: TRBD1 (5 bases). The germline V gene encodes CDR1 SGHRS and CDR2 YFSETQ. V lost 4 bases and J 4 bases, leaving 14 bases between the germline ends. The CDR3 is made up of 14 amino acids. This CDR3 is CASSVGGGLYGYTF. The DNA of the CDR3 is TGCGCCAGCAGCGTTGGGGGAGGCCTCTATGGCTACACCTTC. The full variable domain, with the rest looked up from reference TRBV5-1 and TRBJ1-2, is KAGVTQTPRYLIKTRGQQVTLSCSPISGHRSVSWYQQTPGQGLQFLFEYFSETQRNKGNFPGRFSGRQFSNSRSEMNVSTLELGDSALYLCASSVGGGLYGYTFGSGTRLTVV.

The rearrangement joins TRBV27 to TRBJ2-5, with D tentatively TRBD1 (5 bases). The CDR3 is 13 residues long. Germline CDR1 MNHEY, CDR2 SMNVEV (reference sequence). The V end lost 3 bases, the J end lost 1 base, and 6 bases lay between the germline ends. The CDR3 DNA is TGTGCCAGCAGTTTCAGGGTCCAAGAGACCCAGTACTTC. The encoded protein is CASSFRVQETQYF.

The rearrangement joins TRBV4-3 to TRBJ2-5; 9 bases agree with TRBD2. Germline loops: CDR1 LGHNA, CDR2 YSLEER. V dropped 0 bases and J dropped 5; count of bases not matched to a gene: 4. The CDR3 loop spans 15 amino acids. CDR3 protein: CASSQERGGQETQYF. CDR3 nucleotide sequence: TGCGCCAGCAGCCAAGAGCGGGGGGGCCAGGAGACCCAGTACTTC.

The chain uses TRBV5-3 and TRBJ2-1; 8 positions match TRBD2. TRBV5-3 is an ORF; its function is uncertain. The CDR3 contains 17 residues. After removal of 2 bases from V and 2 bases from J, the junction contained 9 bases not matched to a gene. The CDR3 here is CARSFRWRGDPYNEQFF. CDR3 DNA sequence: TGTGCCAGAAGCTTTAGGTGGCGGGGGGATCCCTACAATGAGCAGTTCTTC.

V usage is TRBV5-1 and J usage is TRBJ2-7, with D tentatively TRBD1 (6 bases). There are 14 residues in the CDR3. V lost 0 bases and J 3 bases, leaving 10 bases between the germline ends. From germline, CDR1 is SGHRS and CDR2 YFSETQ. In DNA form, the CDR3 reads TGCGCCAGCAGCTTGGAGCAGGGGCTCTACGAGCAGTACTTC. It encodes CASSLEQGLYEQYF. The entire variable domain, with the rest obtained from reference TRBV5-1 and TRBJ2-7, is as follows: KAGVTQTPRYLIKTRGQQVTLSCSPISGHRSVSWYQQTPGQGLQFLFEYFSETQRNKGNFPGRFSGRQFSNSRSEMNVSTLELGDSALYLCASSLEQGLYEQYFGPGTRLTVT.

The chain combines TRBV19 with TRBJ2-2, with 9 bases aligning to TRBD1. CDR1 LNHDA and CDR2 SQIVND come from the germline V gene (reference sequence). The CDR3 has 14 amino acids. CDR3 nucleotides: TGTGCGGTGAAACAGGGGGCAGTCACCGGGGAGCTGTTTTTT. This codes for CAVKQGAVTGELFF.

J is TRBJ1-4 and V is TRBV19, with D perhaps TRBD1 (6 bases). Germline CDR1 is LNHDA and CDR2 is SQIVND (reference sequence). The CDR3 covers 16 residues. V lost 8 bases and J 0 bases, leaving 16 bases between the germline ends. CDR3 protein: CASSTGAIATNEKLFF. The CDR3 DNA reads as TGTGCCAGTTCGACAGGTGCAATTGCAACTAATGAAAAACTGTTTTTT.

The CDR3 coding sequence is TGCGCCAGCAGCGAAACAGGGCGTGTTGACTATGGCTACACCTTC. Residues: CASSETGRVDYGYTF. J is TRBJ1-2 and V is TRBV10-1; D may be TRBD1 (6 bases). V dropped 6 bases and J dropped 3 bases, with 17 bases sitting between them. The CDR3 is 15 amino acids. The germline V gene encodes CDR1 WNHNN and CDR2 SYGVQD (reference sequence).

The table lists this clone with a few counts. J is TRBJ2-3 and V is TRBV6-4; perhaps TRBD1 as D (5 bases). The CDR3 has 17 residues. Germline CDR1 reads MRHNA; CDR2 reads SNTAGT. Trimming removed 10 bases at V and 0 bases at J, with 23 bases between. The CDR3 DNA is TGTGCCATTCCGCGACAGTATGGTGACCTTAGCACAGATACGCAGTATTTT. Encoded protein: CAIPRQYGDLSTDTQYF.

In its sample, this clone was seen a few times. This rearrangement joins TRBV5-1 to TRBJ2-5, with D uncertain. This CDR3 has 13 residues. V lost 5 bases and J 2 bases, leaving 10 bases between the germline ends. Germline CDR1 reads SGHRS; CDR2 reads YFSETQ. The CDR3 DNA reads TGCGCCAGCAGTGTATATGCTCAAGAGACCCAGTACTTC. Protein sequence: CASSVYAQETQYF. The variable domain in full, with the rest retrieved from reference TRBV5-1 and TRBJ2-5, is KAGVTQTPRYLIKTRGQQVTLSCSPISGHRSVSWYQQTPGQGLQFLFEYFSETQRNKGNFPGRFSGRQFSNSRSEMNVSTLELGDSALYLCASSVYAQETQYFGPGTRLLVL.

The rearrangement uses TRBV2 and TRBJ2-2, with TRBD1 matching 8 bases. Germline lookup yields CDR1 SNHLY and CDR2 FYNNEI. V lost 5 bases to trimming and J lost 4 bases; unmatched junction nucleotides: 6. CDR3 length equals 15 residues. The CDR3: CASSPTGGSTGELFF. CDR3 coding DNA: TGTGCCAGCAGTCCCACAGGGGGGAGCACCGGGGAGCTGTTTTTT.

This clone was recorded only once. The junction departs from germline at one end; a sequencing error may be responsible. J is TRBJ1-2 and V is TRBV4-2, with a weak D call TRBD1 (6 bases). CDR1 and CDR2 from the germline V gene are LGHNA and YNFKEQ. This CDR3 has 13 amino acids. As DNA, the CDR3 is TGTGCCAGCAGCCAAGATATGGGGGCCCACGTCTCCTTC. This translates into CASSQDMGAHVSF.

The genes are TRBV19 and TRBJ2-1, with 9 bases matching TRBD1. The CDR3 has 11 residues. Germline assignment: CDR1 LNHDA and CDR2 SQIVND (reference sequence). V was clipped by 8 bases and J by 8 bases; unmatched bases: 1. Here the CDR3 reads CASGDRDEQFF. CDR3 DNA sequence: TGTGCCAGTGGGGACAGGGATGAGCAGTTCTTC.

This clone showed up just a few times. The J gene is TRBJ1-2, the V gene TRBV5-1; 7 positions match TRBD1. CDR1 is SGHRS and CDR2 is YFSETQ in the germline V gene. This CDR3 has 15 amino acids. V gave up 2 bases and J gave up 0 bases; unmatched junction bases: 4. The CDR3 sequence is CASSLGQEANYGYTF. The CDR3 DNA reads TGCGCCAGCAGCTTAGGACAGGAGGCTAACTATGGCTACACCTTC.

This rearrangement joins TRBV2 to TRBJ1-1; D is uncertain. The CDR3 contains 15 residues. Looked up from germline, CDR1 is SNHLY and CDR2 is FYNNEI. V lost 0 bases and J lost 4, with 12 bases in between. This CDR3 is CASSEALQVGTEAFF. The CDR3 DNA is TGTGCCAGCAGTGAAGCGCTTCAGGTGGGCACTGAAGCTTTCTTT.

This sequence joins TRBV5-6 and TRBJ2-7; TRBD2 matches at 7 bases. V was clipped by 0 bases and J by 0 bases; unmatched bases: 3. The CDR3 consists of 15 residues. Germline V lookup: CDR1 SGHDT, CDR2 YYEEEE. In nucleotides, the CDR3 is TGTGCCAGCAGCTTGGTGGGGGGGTACTCCTACGAGCAGTACTTC. It specifies CASSLVGGYSYEQYF.